This T cell receptor (beta chain) was captured by sequencing in a study of blood T cell repertoires in COVID-19. Assay used: immunoSEQ multiplex PCR; TCRdb lists only in-frame clones, some missing. This table has hundreds of thousands of clones, approximately 86% appearing once. The CDR3 spans 14 residues. Germline V gene lookup returns CDR1 SGHRS and CDR2 YFSETQ. V was clipped by 7 bases and J by 0 bases, with 11 bases between them. This chain links TRBV5-1 with TRBJ1-3; D call uncertain. This receptor was obtained from a woman in her 30s who had recovered from COVID-19. Source material: peripheral blood. For the CDR3, the DNA is TGCGCCAGCCATAGTGACACCTCTGGAAACACCATATATTTT. Amino acids: CASHSDTSGNTIYF.